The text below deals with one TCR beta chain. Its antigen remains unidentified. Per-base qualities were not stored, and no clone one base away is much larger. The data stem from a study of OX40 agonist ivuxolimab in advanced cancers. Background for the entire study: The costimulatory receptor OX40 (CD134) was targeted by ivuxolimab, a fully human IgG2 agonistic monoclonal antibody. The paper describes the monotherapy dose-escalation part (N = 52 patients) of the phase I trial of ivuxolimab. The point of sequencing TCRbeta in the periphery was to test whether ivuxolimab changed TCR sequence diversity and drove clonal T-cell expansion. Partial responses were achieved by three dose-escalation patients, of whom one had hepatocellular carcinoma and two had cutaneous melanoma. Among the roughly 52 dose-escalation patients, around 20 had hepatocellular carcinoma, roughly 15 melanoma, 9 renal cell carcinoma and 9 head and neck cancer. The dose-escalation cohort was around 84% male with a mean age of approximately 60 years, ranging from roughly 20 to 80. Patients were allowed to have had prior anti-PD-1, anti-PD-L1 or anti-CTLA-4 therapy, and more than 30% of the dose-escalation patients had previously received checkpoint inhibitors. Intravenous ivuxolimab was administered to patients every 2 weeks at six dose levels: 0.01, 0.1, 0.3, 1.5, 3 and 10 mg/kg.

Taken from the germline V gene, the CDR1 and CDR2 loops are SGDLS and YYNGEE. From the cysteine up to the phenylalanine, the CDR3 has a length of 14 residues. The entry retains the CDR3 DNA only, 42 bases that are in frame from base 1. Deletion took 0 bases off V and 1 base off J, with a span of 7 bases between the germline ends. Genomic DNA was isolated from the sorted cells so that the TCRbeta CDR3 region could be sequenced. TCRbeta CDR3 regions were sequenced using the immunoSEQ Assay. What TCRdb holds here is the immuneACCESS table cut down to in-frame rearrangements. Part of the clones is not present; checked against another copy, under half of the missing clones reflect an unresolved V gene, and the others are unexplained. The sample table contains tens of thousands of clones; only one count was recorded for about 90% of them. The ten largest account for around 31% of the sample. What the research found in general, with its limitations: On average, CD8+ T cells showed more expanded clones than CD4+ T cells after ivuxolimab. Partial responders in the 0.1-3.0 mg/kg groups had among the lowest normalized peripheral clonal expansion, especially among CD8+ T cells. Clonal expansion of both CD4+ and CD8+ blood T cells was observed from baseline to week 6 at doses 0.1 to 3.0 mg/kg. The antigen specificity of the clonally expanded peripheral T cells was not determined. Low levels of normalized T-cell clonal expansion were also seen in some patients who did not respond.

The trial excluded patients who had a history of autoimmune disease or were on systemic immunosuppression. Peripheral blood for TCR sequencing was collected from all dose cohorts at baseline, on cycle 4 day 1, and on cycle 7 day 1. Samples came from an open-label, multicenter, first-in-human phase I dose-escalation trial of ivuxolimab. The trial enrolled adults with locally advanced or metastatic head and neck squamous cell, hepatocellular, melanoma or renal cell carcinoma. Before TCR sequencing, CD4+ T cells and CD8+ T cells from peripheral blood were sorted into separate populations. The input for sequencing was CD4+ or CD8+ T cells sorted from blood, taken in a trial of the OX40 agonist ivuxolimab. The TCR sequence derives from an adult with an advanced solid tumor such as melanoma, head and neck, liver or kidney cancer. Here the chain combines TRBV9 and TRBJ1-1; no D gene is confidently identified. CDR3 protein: CASSVVDKNTEAFF. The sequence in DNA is TGTGCCAGCAGCGTAGTTGACAAGAACACTGAAGCTTTCTTT.